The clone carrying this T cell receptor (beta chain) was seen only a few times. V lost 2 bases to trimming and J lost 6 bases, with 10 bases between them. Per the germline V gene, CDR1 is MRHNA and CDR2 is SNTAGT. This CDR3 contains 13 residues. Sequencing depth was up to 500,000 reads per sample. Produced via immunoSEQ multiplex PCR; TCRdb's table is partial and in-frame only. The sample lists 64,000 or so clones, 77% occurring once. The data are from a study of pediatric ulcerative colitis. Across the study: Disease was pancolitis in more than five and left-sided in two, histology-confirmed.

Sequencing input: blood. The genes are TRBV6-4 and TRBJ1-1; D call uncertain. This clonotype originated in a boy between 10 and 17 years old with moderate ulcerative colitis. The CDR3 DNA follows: TGTGCCAGCAGTGACGCCGGGTCGGCTGAAGCTTTCTTT. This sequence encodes CASSDAGSAEAFF.